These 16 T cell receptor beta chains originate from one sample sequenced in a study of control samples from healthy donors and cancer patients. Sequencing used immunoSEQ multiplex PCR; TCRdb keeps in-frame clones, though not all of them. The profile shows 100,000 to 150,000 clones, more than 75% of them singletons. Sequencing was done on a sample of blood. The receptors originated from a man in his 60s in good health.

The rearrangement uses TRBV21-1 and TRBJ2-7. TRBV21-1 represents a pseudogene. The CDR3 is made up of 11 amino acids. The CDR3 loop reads CASSKGREQYF. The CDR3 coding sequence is TGTGCCAGCAGCAAAGGACGCGAGCAGTACTTC.

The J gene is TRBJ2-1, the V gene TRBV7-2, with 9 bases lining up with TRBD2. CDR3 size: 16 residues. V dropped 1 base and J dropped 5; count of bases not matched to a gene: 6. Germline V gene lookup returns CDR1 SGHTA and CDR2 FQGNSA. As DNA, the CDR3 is TGTGCCAGCAGCTTAGATTCGGCGGGGGGGCACAATGAGCAGTTCTTC. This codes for CASSLDSAGGHNEQFF. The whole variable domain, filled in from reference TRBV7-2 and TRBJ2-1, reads GAGVSQSPSNKVTEKGKDVELRCDPISGHTALYWYRQSLGQGLEFLIYFQGNSAPDKSGLPSDRFSAERTGGSVSTLTIQRTQQEDSAVYLCASSLDSAGGHNEQFFGPGTRLTVL.

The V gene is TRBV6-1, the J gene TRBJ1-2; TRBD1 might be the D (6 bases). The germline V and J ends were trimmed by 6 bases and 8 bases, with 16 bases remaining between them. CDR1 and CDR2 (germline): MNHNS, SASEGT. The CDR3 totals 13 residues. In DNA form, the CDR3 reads TGTGCCAGCAGCCGGACAGACCCGCGGGGCTACACCTTC. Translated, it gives CASSRTDPRGYTF.

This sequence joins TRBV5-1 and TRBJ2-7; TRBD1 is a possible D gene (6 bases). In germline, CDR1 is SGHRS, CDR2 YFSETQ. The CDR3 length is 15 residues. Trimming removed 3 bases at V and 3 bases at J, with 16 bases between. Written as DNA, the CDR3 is TGCGCCAGCAGCTCACAGGGTCGAGAATACTACGAGCAGTACTTC. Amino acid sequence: CASSSQGREYYEQYF.

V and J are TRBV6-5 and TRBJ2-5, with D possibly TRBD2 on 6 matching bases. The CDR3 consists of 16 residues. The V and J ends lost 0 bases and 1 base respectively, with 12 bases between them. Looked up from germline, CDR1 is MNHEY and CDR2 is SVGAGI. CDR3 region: CASSYSGGGTQETQYF. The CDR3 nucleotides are TGTGCCAGCAGTTACTCAGGTGGGGGGACCCAAGAGACCCAGTACTTC.

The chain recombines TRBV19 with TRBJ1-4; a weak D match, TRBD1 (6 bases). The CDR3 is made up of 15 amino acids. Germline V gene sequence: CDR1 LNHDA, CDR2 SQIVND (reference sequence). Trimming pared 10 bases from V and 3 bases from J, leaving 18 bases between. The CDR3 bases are TGTGCCACCAACCTCGGGGGCGCTTCTAATGAAAAACTGTTTTTT. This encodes CATNLGGASNEKLFF.

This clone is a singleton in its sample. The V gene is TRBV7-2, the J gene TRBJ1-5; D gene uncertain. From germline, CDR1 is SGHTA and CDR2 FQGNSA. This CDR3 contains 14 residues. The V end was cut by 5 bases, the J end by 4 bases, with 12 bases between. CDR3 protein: CASSQLEQNQPQHF. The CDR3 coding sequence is TGTGCCAGCAGCCAACTGGAGCAAAATCAGCCCCAGCATTTT.

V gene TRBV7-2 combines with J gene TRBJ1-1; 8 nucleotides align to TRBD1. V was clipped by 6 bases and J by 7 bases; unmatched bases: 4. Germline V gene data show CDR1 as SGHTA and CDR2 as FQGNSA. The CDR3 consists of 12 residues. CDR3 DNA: TGTGCCAGCAGTAAGGACAGGGTTGAAGCTTTCTTT. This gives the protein CASSKDRVEAFF.

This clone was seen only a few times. CDR3 nucleotides: TGTGCCAGCAGCAGGACAGGGGCTCGTGAAGCTTTCTTT. Translation gives CASSRTGAREAFF. The rearrangement links TRBV12-3 or TRBV12-4 to TRBJ1-1; the match to TRBD1 covers 9 bases. The CDR3 has 13 amino acids. V dropped 6 bases and J dropped 7; count of bases not matched to a gene: 6.

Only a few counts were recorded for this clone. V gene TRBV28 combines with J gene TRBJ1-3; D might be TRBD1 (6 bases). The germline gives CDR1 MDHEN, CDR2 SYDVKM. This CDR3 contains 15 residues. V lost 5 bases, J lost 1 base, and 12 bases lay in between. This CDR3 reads CASSPPGASGNTIYF. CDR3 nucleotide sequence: TGTGCCAGCAGTCCCCCAGGGGCTTCTGGAAACACCATATATTTT.

The CDR3 spells CASSQTPASGPTEAFF. In nucleotides, the CDR3 is TGCGCCAGCAGCCAAACCCCTGCGTCCGGTCCCACTGAAGCTTTCTTT. The chain uses TRBV4-1 and TRBJ1-1; no clear D gene. V was trimmed by 2 bases and J by 4 bases, leaving 17 bases between them. Germline loops: CDR1 MGHRA, CDR2 YSYEKL. The CDR3 is made up of 16 amino acids.

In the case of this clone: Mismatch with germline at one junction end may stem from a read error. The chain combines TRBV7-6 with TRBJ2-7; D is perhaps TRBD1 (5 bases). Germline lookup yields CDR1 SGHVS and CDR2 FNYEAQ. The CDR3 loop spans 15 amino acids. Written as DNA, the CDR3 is TGTGCCAGCAGCCCTGACTCCCTAGGGGTCGGCGAGCAATACTTC. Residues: CASSPDSLGVGEQYF. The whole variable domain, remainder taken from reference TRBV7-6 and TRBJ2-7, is GAGVSQSPRYKVTKRGQDVALRCDPISGHVSLYWYRQALGQGPEFLTYFNYEAQQDKSGLPNDRFSAERPEGSISTLTIQRTEQRDSAMYRCASSPDSLGVGEQYFGPGTRLTVT.

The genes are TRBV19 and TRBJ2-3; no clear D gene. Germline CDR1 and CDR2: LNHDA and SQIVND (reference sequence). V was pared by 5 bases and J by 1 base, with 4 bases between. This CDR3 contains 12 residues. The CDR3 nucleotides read TGTGCCAGTAGTGAACGCACAGATACGCAGTATTTT. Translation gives CASSERTDTQYF. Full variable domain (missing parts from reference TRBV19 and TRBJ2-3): DGGITQSPKYLFRKEGQNVTLSCEQNLNHDAMYWYRQDPGQGLRLIYYSQIVNDFQKGDIAEGYSVSREKKESFPLTVTSAQKNPTAFYLCASSERTDTQYFGPGTRLTVL.

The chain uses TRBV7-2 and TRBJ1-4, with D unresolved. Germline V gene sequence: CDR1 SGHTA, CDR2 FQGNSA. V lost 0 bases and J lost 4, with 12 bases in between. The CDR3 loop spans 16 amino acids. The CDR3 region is CASSLAPLNNNEKLFF. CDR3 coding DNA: TGTGCCAGCAGCTTAGCGCCCCTCAACAATAATGAAAAACTGTTTTTT.

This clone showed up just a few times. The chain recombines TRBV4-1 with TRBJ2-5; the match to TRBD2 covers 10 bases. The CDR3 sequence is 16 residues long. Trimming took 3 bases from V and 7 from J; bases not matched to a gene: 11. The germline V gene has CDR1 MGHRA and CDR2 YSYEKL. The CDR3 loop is CASSHGLADLRGTQYF. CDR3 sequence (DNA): TGCGCCAGCAGCCACGGACTAGCGGACCTCAGGGGGACCCAGTACTTC.

CDR3 region: CSVPYEQYF. DNA for the CDR3: TGCAGTGTCCCTTACGAGCAGTACTTC. The chain employs TRBV20-1 and TRBJ2-7; no definite D call. This CDR3 has 9 residues. V dropped 7 bases and J dropped 4 bases, with 5 bases sitting between them. Per germline, CDR1 DFQATT and CDR2 SNEGSKA (reference sequence).